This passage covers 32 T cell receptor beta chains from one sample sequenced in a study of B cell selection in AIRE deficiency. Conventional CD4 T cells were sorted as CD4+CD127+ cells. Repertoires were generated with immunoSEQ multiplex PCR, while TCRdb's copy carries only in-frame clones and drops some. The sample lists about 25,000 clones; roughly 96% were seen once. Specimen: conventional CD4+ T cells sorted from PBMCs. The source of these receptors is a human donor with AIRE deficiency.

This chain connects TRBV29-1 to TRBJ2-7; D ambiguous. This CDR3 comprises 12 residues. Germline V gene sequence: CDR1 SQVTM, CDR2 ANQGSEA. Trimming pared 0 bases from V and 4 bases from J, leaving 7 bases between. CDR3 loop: CSVEEGRYEQYF. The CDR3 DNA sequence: TGCAGCGTTGAAGAAGGAAGATACGAGCAGTACTTC.

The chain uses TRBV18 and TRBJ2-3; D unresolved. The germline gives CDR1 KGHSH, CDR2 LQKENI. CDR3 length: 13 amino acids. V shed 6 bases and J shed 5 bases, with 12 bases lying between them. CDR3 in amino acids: CASSQAKGDTQYF. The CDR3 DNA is TGTGCCAGCTCTCAGGCGAAAGGAGATACGCAGTATTTT. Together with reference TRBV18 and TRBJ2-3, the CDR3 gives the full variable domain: NAGVMQNPRHLVRRRGQEARLRCSPMKGHSHVYWYRQLPEEGLKFMVYLQKENIIDESGMPKERFSAEFPKEGPSILRIQQVVRGDSAAYFCASSQAKGDTQYFGPGTRLTVL.

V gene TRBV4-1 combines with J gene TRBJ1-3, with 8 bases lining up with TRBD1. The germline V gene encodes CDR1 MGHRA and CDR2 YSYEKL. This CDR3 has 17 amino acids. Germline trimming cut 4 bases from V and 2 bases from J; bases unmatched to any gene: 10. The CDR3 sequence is CASSPGPQDRAGNTIYF. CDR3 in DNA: TGCGCCAGCAGCCCCGGACCCCAGGACAGGGCTGGAAACACCATATATTTT.

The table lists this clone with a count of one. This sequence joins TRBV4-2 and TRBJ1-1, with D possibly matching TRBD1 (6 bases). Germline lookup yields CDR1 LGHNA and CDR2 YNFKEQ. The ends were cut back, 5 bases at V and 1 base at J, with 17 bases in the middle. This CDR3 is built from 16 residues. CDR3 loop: CASSLDSQSQNTEAFF. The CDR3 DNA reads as TGTGCCAGCAGCTTGGACAGCCAAAGCCAGAACACTGAAGCTTTCTTT.

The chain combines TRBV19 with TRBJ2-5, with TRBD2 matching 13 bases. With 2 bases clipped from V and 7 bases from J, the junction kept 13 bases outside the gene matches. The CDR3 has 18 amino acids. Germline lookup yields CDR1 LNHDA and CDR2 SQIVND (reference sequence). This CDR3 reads CASSISGTSGVQGGTQYF. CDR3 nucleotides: TGTGCCAGTAGTATATCGGGGACTAGCGGGGTCCAAGGGGGGACCCAGTACTTC.

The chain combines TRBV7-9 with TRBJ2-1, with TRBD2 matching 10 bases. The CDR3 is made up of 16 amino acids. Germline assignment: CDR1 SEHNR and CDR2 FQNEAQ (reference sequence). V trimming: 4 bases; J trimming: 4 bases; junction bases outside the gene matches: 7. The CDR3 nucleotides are TGTGCCAGCAGCTCCCCGACTAGCGGGTTATACAATGAGCAGTTCTTC. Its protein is CASSSPTSGLYNEQFF.

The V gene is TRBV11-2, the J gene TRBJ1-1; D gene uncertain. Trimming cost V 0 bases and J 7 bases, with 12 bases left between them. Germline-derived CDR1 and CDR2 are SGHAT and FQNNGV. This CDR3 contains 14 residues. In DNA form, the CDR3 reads TGTGCCAGCAGCTTAGATCCTAGGAGTGTTGAAGCTTTCTTT. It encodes CASSLDPRSVEAFF.

DNA of the CDR3: TGTGCCAGCAGTTTTTTTAACATCGCAACTAATGAAAAACTGTTTTTT. It yields the protein CASSFFNIATNEKLFF. The rearrangement joins TRBV28 to TRBJ1-4; D gene ambiguous. The germline CDR1 and CDR2 sequences are MDHEN and SYDVKM. There are 16 residues in the CDR3. Trimming cost V 3 bases and J 0 bases, with 11 bases left between them.

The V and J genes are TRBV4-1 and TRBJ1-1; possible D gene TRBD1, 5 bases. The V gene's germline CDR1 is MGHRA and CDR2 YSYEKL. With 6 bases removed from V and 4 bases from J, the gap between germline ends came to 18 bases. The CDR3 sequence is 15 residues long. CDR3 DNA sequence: TGCGCCAGCAGATCACCACGGGGGAGGAGCACTGAAGCTTTCTTT. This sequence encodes CASRSPRGRSTEAFF.

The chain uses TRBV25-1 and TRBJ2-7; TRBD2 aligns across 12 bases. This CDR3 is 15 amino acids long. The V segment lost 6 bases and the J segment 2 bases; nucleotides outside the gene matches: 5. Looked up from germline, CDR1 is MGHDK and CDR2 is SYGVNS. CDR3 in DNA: TGTGCCAGCAGCTACGGACTAGCGGGAACCTACGAGCAGTACTTC. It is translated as CASSYGLAGTYEQYF.

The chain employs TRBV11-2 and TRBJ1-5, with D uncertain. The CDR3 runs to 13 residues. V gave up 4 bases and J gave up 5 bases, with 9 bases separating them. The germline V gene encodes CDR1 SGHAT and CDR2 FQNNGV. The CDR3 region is CASSSNLHQPQHF. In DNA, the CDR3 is TGTGCCAGCAGCTCCAACCTCCATCAGCCCCAGCATTTT. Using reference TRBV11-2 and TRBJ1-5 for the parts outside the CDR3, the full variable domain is EAGVAQSPRYKIIEKRQSVAFWCNPISGHATLYWYQQILGQGPKLLIQFQNNGVVDDSQLPKDRFSAERLKGVDSTLKIQPAKLEDSAVYLCASSSNLHQPQHFGDGTRLSIL.

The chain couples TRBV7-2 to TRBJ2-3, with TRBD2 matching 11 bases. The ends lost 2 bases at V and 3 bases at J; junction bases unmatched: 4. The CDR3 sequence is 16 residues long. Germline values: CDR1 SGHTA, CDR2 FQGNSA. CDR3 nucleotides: TGTGCCAGCAGCTTAACCGGGACTAGCGGAACAGATACGCAGTATTTT. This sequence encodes CASSLTGTSGTDTQYF. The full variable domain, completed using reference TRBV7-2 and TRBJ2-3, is GAGVSQSPSNKVTEKGKDVELRCDPISGHTALYWYRQSLGQGLEFLIYFQGNSAPDKSGLPSDRFSAERTGGSVSTLTIQRTQQEDSAVYLCASSLTGTSGTDTQYFGPGTRLTVL.

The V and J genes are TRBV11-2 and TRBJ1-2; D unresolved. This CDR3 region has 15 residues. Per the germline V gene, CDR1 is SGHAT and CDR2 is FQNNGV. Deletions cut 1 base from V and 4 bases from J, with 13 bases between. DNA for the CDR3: TGTGCCAGCAGCTTAGGCTTGGGAGAGGGCTATGGCTACACCTTC. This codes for CASSLGLGEGYGYTF.

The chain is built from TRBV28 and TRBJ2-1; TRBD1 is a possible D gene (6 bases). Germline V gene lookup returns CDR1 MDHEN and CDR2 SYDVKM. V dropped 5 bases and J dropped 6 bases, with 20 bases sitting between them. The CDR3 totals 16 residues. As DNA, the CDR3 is TGTGCCAGCAGTCCGGGGCAGGGGAGAGGCCGCAATGAGCAGTTCTTC. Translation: CASSPGQGRGRNEQFF.

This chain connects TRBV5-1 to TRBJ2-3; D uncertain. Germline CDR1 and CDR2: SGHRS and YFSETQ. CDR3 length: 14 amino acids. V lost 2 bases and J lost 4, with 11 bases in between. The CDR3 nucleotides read TGCGCCAGCAGCTTTATAGAATCCTCAGATACGCAGTATTTT. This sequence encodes CASSFIESSDTQYF.

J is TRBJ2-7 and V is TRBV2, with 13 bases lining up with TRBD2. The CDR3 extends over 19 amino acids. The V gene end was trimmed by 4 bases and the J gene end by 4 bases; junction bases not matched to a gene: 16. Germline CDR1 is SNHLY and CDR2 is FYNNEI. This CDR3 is CASSGDSKLLAGGPYEQYF. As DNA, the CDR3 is TGTGCCAGCAGTGGGGACAGCAAATTACTAGCGGGAGGGCCATACGAGCAGTACTTC.

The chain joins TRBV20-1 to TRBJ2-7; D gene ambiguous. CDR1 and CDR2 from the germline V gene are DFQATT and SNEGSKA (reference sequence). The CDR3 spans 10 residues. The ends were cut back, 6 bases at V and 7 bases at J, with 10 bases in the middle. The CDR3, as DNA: TGCAGTGCGCGTCTGGGGGAGCAGTACTTC. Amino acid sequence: CSARLGEQYF.

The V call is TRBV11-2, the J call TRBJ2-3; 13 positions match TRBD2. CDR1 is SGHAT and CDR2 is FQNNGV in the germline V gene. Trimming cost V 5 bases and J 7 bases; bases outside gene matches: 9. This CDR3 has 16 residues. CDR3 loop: CASSPELAGGRHTQYF. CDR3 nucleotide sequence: TGTGCCAGCAGCCCCGAACTAGCGGGAGGGAGGCATACGCAGTATTTT.

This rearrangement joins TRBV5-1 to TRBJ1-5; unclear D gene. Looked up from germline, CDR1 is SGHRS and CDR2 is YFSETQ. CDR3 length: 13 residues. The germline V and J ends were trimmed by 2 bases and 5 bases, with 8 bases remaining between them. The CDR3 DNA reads TGCGCCAGCAGCTTTGGTGGGGATCAGCCCCAGCATTTT. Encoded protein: CASSFGGDQPQHF. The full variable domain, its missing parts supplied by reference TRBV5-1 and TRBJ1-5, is KAGVTQTPRYLIKTRGQQVTLSCSPISGHRSVSWYQQTPGQGLQFLFEYFSETQRNKGNFPGRFSGRQFSNSRSEMNVSTLELGDSALYLCASSFGGDQPQHFGDGTRLSIL.

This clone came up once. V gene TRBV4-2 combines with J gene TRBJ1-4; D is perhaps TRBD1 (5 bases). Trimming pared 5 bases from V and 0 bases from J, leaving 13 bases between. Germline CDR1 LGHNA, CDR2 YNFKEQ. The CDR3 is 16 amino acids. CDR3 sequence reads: CASSKRQQATNEKLFF. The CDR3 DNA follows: TGTGCCAGCAGCAAACGACAGCAAGCAACTAATGAAAAACTGTTTTTT.

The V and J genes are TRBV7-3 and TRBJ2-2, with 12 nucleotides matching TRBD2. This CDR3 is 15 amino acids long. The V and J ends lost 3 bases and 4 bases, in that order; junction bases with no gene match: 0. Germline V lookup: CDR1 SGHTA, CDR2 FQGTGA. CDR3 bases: TGTGCCAGCAGCTTGGGACTAGCGGGCACCGGGGAGCTGTTTTTT. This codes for CASSLGLAGTGELFF. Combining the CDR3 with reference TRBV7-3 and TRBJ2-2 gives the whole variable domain GAGVSQTPSNKVTEKGKYVELRCDPISGHTALYWYRQSLGQGPEFLIYFQGTGAADDSGLPNDRFFAVRPEGSVSTLKIQRTERGDSAVYLCASSLGLAGTGELFFGEGSRLTVL.

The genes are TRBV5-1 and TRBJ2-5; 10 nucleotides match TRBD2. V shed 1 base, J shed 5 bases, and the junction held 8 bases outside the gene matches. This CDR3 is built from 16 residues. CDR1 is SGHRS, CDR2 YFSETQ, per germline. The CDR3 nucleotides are TGCGCCAGCAGCTTGACAGCGGGAGGGCCTAGCGAGACCCAGTACTTC. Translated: CASSLTAGGPSETQYF.

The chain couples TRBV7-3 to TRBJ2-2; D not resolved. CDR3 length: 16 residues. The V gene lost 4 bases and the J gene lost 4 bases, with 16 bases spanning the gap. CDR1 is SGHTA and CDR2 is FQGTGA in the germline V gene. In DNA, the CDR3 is TGTGCCAGCAGCTCCACCGCCGAGGTGGTCACCGGGGAGCTGTTTTTT. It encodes CASSSTAEVVTGELFF.

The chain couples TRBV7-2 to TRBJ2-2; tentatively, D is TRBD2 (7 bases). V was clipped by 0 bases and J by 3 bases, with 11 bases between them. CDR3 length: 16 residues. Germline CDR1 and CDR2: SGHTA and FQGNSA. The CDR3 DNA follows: TGTGCCAGCAGCTTAGCTGCGGGGGCGCACACCGGGGAGCTGTTTTTT. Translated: CASSLAAGAHTGELFF. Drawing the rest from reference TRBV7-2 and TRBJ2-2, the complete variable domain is GAGVSQSPSNKVTEKGKDVELRCDPISGHTALYWYRQSLGQGLEFLIYFQGNSAPDKSGLPSDRFSAERTGGSVSTLTIQRTQQEDSAVYLCASSLAAGAHTGELFFGEGSRLTVL.

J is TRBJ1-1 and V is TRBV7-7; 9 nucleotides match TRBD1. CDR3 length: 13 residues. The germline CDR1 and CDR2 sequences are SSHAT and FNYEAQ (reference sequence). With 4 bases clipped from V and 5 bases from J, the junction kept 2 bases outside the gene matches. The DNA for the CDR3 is TGTGCCAGCAGCTCCGGGACAGGGACTGAAGCTTTCTTT. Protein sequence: CASSSGTGTEAFF.

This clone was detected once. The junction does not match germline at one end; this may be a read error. CDR3 residues: CASSQVGGTGGLDF. The DNA for the CDR3 is TGCGCCAGCAGCCAGGTTGGAGGGACAGGGGGCCTGGACTTC. The J gene is TRBJ2-7, the V gene TRBV4-1; the match to TRBD1 covers 12 bases. The CDR3 runs to 14 residues. Germline V gives CDR1 MGHRA, CDR2 YSYEKL.

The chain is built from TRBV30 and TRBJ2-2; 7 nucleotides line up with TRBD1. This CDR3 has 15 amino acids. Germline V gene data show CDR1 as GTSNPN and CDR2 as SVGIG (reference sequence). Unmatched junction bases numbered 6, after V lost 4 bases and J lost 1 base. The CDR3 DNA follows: TGTGCCTGGAAACTGACAGGGCTGAACACCGGGGAGCTGTTTTTT. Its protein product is CAWKLTGLNTGELFF.

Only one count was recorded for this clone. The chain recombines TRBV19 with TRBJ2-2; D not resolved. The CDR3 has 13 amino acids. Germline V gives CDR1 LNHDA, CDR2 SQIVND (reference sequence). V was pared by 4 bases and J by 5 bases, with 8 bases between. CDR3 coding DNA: TGTGCCAGTAGTAAGGCCGCAACCGGGGAGCTGTTTTTT. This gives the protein CASSKAATGELFF.

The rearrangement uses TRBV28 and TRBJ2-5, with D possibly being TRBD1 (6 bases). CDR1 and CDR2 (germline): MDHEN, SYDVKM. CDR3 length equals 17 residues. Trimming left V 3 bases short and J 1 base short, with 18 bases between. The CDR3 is CASSFFQQTGFQETQYF. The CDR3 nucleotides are TGTGCCAGCAGTTTTTTTCAACAGACAGGCTTCCAAGAGACCCAGTACTTC.

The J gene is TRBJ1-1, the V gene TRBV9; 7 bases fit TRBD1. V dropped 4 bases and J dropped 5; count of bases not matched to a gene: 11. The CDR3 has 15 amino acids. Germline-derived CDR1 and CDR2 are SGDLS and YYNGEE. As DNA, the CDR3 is TGTGCCAGCAGCCTAGGGAACAGGGGAGCAACTGAAGCTTTCTTT. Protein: CASSLGNRGATEAFF.

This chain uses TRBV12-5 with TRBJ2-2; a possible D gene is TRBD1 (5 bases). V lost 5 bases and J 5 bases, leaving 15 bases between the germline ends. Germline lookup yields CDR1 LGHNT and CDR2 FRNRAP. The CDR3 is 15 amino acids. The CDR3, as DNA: TGTGCTAGTGGTCAACTCGCAGGGCCGACCGGGGAGCTGTTTTTT. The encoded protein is CASGQLAGPTGELFF.

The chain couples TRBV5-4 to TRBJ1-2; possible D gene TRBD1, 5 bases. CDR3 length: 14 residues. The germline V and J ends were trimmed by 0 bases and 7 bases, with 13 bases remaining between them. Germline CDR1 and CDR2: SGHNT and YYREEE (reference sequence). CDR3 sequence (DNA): TGTGCCAGCAGCTTGGAAGGGGTTTCTGCTGGCTACACCTTC. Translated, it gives CASSLEGVSAGYTF.